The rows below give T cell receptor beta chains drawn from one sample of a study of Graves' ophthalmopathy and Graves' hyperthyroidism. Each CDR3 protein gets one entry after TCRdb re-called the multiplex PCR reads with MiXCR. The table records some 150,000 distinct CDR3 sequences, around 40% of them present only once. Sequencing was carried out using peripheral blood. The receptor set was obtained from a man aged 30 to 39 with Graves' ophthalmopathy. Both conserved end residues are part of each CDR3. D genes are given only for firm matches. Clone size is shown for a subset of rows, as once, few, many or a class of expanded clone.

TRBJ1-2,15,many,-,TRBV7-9,CASSLGMATTYGYTF,TGTGCCAGCAGCTTAGGAATGGCAACCACCTATGGCTACACCTTC
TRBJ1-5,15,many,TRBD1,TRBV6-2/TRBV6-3,CASTTGQGRDQPQHF,TGTGCCAGCACCACGGGACAGGGTAGGGATCAGCCCCAGCATTTT
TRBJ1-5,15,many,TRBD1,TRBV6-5,CASSTRTGTNQPQHF,TGTGCCAGCAGTACCAGGACAGGTACGAATCAGCCCCAGCATTTT
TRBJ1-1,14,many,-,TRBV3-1,CASSLRGKWPEAFF,TGTGCCAGCAGCCTTCGAGGGAAGTGGCCTGAAGCTTTCTTT
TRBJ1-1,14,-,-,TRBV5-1,CASSLRNVNTEAFF,TGCGCCAGCAGTCTCAGGAACGTGAACACTGAAGCTTTCTTT
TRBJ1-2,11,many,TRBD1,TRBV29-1,CSADRGGGYTF,TGCAGCGCTGACAGGGGCGGCGGCTACACCTTC
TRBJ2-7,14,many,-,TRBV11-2,CASSHPSTFYEQYF,TGTGCCAGCAGCCACCCCTCCACATTTTACGAGCAGTACTTC
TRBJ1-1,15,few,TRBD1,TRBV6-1,CASSQPPDRATEAFF,TGTGCCAGCAGTCAACCACCGGACAGGGCCACTGAAGCTTTCTTT
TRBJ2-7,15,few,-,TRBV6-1,CASRQWDLSSYEQYF,TGTGCCAGCAGACAATGGGACCTCAGCTCCTACGAGCAGTACTTC
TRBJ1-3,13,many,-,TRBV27,CASRRAAGNTIYF,TGTGCCAGCAGACGGGCAGCTGGAAACACCATATATTTT
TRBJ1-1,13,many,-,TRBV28,CASSNPPGAPAVF,TGTGCCAGCAGTAACCCCCCGGGGGCCCCCGCGGTCTTT
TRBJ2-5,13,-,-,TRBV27,CASSLMPRETQYF,TGTGCCAGCAGTTTAATGCCGAGGGAGACCCAGTACTTC
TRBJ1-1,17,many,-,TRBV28,CASSLGRALSMNTEAFF,TGTGCCAGCAGTTTAGGCAGGGCCCTATCCATGAACACTGAAGCTTTCTTT
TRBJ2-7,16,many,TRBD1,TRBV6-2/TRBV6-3,CASIDRGTWGYYEQYF,TGTGCCAGCATCGACAGGGGGACATGGGGGTACTACGAGCAGTACTTC
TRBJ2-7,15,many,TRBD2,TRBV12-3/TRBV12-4,CASSAGREVSYEQYF,TGTGCCAGCAGTGCAGGGAGGGAAGTCTCCTACGAGCAGTACTTC
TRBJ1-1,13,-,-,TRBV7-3,CASSATRNTEAFF,TGTGCCAGCAGCGCTACAAGGAACACTGAAGCTTTCTTT
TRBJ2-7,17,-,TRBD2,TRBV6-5,CASSYRLAGLFSYEQYF,TGTGCCAGCAGTTACAGGCTAGCGGGACTCTTCTCCTACGAGCAGTACTTC
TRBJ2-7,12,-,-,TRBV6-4,CAGGAAPYEQYF,TGTGCCGGGGGGGCGGCGCCCTACGAGCAGTACTTC
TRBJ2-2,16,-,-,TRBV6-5,CASSYSGGAGTGELFF,TGTGCCAGCAGTTACTCGGGGGGCGCTGGCACCGGGGAGCTGTTTTTT
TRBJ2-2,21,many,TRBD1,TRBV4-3,CASSQDPLRMGDSANTGELFF,TGCGCCAGCAGCCAAGACCCCCTCAGGATGGGGGACAGCGCGAACACCGGGGAGCTGTTTTTT
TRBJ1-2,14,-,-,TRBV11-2,CASSTDRSNYGYTF,TGTGCCAGCAGCACCGACAGGTCTAACTATGGCTACACCTTC
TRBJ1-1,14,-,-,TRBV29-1,CRVAGVEMNTEAFF,TGCAGAGTTGCAGGGGTAGAAATGAACACTGAAGCTTTCTTT
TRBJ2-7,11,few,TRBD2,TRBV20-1,CSALSGYEQYF,TGCAGTGCCCTTAGCGGGTACGAGCAGTACTTC
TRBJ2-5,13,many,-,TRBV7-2,CASSPADGETQYF,TGTGCCAGCAGCCCGGCGGACGGGGAGACCCAGTACTTC
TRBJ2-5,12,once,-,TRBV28,CASSSTRRTQYF,TGTGCCAGCAGTTCCACCCGTAGGACCCAGTACTTC
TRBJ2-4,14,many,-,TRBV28,CASRHSEGQNIQYF,TGTGCCAGCAGGCACAGTGAGGGACAAAACATTCAGTACTTC
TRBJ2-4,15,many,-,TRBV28,CASSPLGEAKNIQYF,TGTGCCAGCAGTCCCCTCGGGGAGGCCAAAAACATTCAGTACTTC
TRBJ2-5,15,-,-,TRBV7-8,CASSSRSGNQETQYF,TGTGCCAGCAGCTCCCGGTCCGGAAACCAAGAGACCCAGTACTTC
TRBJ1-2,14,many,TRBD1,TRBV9,CASSGTGGGNGYTF,TGTGCCAGCAGCGGGACAGGGGGCGGAAATGGCTACACCTTC
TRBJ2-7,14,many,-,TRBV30,CAWKRSGHSYEQYF,TGTGCCTGGAAAAGGTCGGGACACTCCTACGAGCAGTACTTC
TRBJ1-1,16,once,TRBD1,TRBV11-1,CASSHGTGGPNTEAFF,TGTGCCAGCAGCCATGGGACAGGGGGCCCGAACACTGAAGCTTTCTTT
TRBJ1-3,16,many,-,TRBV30,CAWGILRGFRGNTIYF,TGTGCCTGGGGAATCCTCCGGGGGTTCCGCGGAAACACCATATATTTT
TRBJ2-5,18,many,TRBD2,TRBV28,CASRPTGTSGRARKTQYF,TGTGCCAGCAGGCCGACGGGGACTAGCGGGAGGGCCAGAAAGACCCAGTACTTC
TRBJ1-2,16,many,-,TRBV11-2,CASSLDRGRVNYGYTF,TGTGCCAGCAGCTTAGATCGTGGCAGAGTCAACTATGGCTACACCTTC
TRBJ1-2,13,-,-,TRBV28,CASKERANYGYTF,TGTGCCAGCAAGGAGAGGGCCAACTATGGCTACACCTTC
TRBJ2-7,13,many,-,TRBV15,CATSTRPDYEQYF,TGTGCCACCAGCACCCGACCCGACTACGAGCAGTACTTC
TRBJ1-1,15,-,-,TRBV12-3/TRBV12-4,CASSLSGRLDTEAFF,TGTGCCAGCAGTTTGTCGGGCAGGTTAGACACTGAAGCTTTCTTT
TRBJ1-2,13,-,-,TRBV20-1,CSARVGAVGGYTF,TGCAGTGCTAGAGTGGGGGCAGTTGGTGGCTACACCTTC
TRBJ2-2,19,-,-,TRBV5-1,CASSLARLTSGVPTGELFF,TGCGCCAGCAGCTTGGCCAGATTGACCTCAGGGGTTCCCACCGGGGAGCTGTTTTTT